These T cell receptor beta chains were read from a single sample in a study of CD8 T cell repertoires and HIV-1 epitope variants. The antigens these receptors bind are not known. The table came from immunoSEQ multiplex PCR; TCRdb's copy has only in-frame clones and leaves some out. The sample shows under 7,000 clones, 66% of them seen only once. Sequenced sample: cultured CD8+ T cells derived from PBMCs. The receptor set was obtained from a male donor with HIV. CDR3s include the opening cysteine and the closing phenylalanine or tryptophan. D genes are given only for firm matches. Clone size is shown for a subset of rows, as once, few, many or a class of expanded clone.

V: TRBV6-1; J: TRBJ2-7; length: 12; size: NA; D: NA; DNA: TGTGCCAGCAGTGAGACCCAGTACGAGCAGTACTTC; CDR3: CASSETQYEQYF
V: TRBV19; J: TRBJ2-3; length: 14; size: once; D: NA; DNA: TGTGCCAGTAGTCCCGAGTTGCGCACAGATACGCAGTATTTT; CDR3: CASSPELRTDTQYF
V: TRBV6-5; J: TRBJ2-1; length: 16; size: few; D: TRBD2; DNA: TGTGCCAGCAGTTACTCGCCTAGCGGGGGACACAATGAGCAGTTCTTC; CDR3: CASSYSPSGGHNEQFF
V: TRBV4-2; J: TRBJ1-5; length: 17; size: NA; D: NA; DNA: TGTGCCAGCAGCCAAGATATTGGCAGTCCTAGCAATCAGCCCCAGCATTTT; CDR3: CASSQDIGSPSNQPQHF
V: TRBV27; J: TRBJ1-4; length: 16; size: medium-sized; D: NA; DNA: TGTGCCAGCAGTCCCCTAGCGGCAGGGTCTAATGAAAAACTGTTTTTT; CDR3: CASSPLAAGSNEKLFF
V: TRBV27; J: TRBJ2-6; length: 16; size: NA; D: NA; DNA: TGTGCCAGCAGGCCGTCCCCAGCGGCTGGGGCCAACGTCCTGACTTTC; CDR3: CASRPSPAAGANVLTF
V: TRBV27; J: TRBJ2-1; length: 14; size: once; D: NA; DNA: TGTGCCAGCAGCCTAGAGGCCTCCTACAATGAGCAGTTCTTC; CDR3: CASSLEASYNEQFF
V: TRBV28; J: TRBJ2-7; length: 13; size: NA; D: TRBD1; DNA: TGTGCCAGCAGTTTCCGGGACAGCTACGAGCAGTACTTC; CDR3: CASSFRDSYEQYF
V: TRBV19; J: TRBJ2-2; length: 17; size: few; D: NA; DNA: TGTGCCAGTAGTAACTGGATTCAGACTACGAACACCGGGGAGCTGTTTTTT; CDR3: CASSNWIQTTNTGELFF
V: TRBV2; J: TRBJ1-2; length: 13; size: few; D: TRBD1; DNA: TGTGCCAGCAGGGGGGGACAGAACTATGGCTACACCTTC; CDR3: CASRGGQNYGYTF